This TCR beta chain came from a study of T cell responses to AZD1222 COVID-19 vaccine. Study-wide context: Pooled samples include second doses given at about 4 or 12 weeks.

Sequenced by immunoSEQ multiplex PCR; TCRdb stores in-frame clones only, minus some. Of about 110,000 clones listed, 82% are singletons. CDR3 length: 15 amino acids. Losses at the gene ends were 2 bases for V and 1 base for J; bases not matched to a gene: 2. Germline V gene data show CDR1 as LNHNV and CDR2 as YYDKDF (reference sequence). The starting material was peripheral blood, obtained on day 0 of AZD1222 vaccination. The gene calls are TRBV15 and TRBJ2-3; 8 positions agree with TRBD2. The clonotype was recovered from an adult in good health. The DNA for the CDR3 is TGTGCCACCAGCAGAAGAGCGGGGGGCACAGATACGCAGTATTTT. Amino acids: CATSRRAGGTDTQYF. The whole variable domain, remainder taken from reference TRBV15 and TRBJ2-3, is DAMVIQNPRYQVTQFGKPVTLSCSQTLNHNVMYWYQQKSSQAPKLLFHYYDKDFNNEADTPDNFQSRRPNTSFCFLDIRSPGLGDTAMYLCATSRRAGGTDTQYFGPGTRLTVL.